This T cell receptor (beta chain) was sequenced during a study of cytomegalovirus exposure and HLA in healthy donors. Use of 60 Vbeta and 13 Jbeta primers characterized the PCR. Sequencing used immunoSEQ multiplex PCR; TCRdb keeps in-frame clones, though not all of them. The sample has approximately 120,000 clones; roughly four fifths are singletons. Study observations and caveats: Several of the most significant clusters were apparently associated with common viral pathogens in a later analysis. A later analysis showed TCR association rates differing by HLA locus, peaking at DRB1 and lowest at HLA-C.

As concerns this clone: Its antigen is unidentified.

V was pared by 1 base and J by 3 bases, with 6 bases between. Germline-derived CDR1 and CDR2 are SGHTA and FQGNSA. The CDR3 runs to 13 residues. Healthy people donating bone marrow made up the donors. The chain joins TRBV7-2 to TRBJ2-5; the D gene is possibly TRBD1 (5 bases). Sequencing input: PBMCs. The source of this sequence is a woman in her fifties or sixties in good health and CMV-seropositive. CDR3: CASSLGQKETQYF. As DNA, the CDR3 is TGTGCCAGCAGCTTAGGACAGAAAGAGACCCAGTACTTC. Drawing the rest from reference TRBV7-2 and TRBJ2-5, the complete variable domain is GAGVSQSPSNKVTEKGKDVELRCDPISGHTALYWYRQSLGQGLEFLIYFQGNSAPDKSGLPSDRFSAERTGGSVSTLTIQRTQQEDSAVYLCASSLGQKETQYFGPGTRLLVL.